This TCR beta chain comes out of a study of identical twins (dated by TCRdb to 2015 to 2016). About the full investigation: To test whether fetal clonotypes persist, this study deep-sequenced TCR alpha and beta repertoires from monozygotic twins, from unrelated adults of various ages, and from cord blood. To rule out contamination, the twin experiments were replicated at different times with different library preparation protocols.

V is reduced by 4 bases and J by 5 bases, leaving a spacing of 8 bases between them. Measured from the cysteine to the phenylalanine, the CDR3 is 12 residues long. Here the CDR3 DNA is all that survives: 36 bases in frame from base 1. Study-level results and caveats: Because the same donors could not be followed over many years, conclusions were based on cross-sectional statistical analysis. Compared with coincidental sharing between unrelated individuals, out-of-frame TCR alpha sequences shared between twins showed an excess of sequences with low generation probability. Abundant cord blood beta clonotypes had fewer insertions, young adult naive repertoires showed a similar but weaker trend, and memory repertoires showed no such trend. In monozygotic twins, recombination models systematically underestimated out-of-frame TCR alpha sharing, but the models matched the sharing seen between unrelated individuals. Invariant T cells such as MAIT and iNKT could partly confound zero-insertion analyses, although diverse VJ usage argued against such confounding for most clonotypes. Excess twin sharing in beta out-of-frame sequences was weaker because fewer shared sequences lowered the signal-to-noise ratio.

Every donor in the study was a healthy Caucasian. The twin cohort comprised three pairs of female monozygotic twins, all aged about 18 to 30 years. CD4+ and CD8+ T cell populations were isolated with positive isolation kits from Invitrogen. A note on this clonotype: Its specific antigen is unknown. Base quality data are lacking; no much larger clone is found one base away.

The protocol used for the library was 5' RACE. Sequencing used an Illumina HiSeq 2000. Template switching introduced a universal primer binding site; the final cDNA contained a unique molecular identifier, enabling accurate counting of TCR cDNA molecules. Specific primers in the conserved constant-segment region were used to synthesize first-strand cDNA for TCR alpha and beta chains. To control for contamination, each cDNA library was double barcoded with a SMART-Mk sample barcode plus Illumina barcodes. TruSeq adapter sequences, together with Illumina sample barcodes, were added in two successive PCR steps. Sequencing of the TCR alpha and beta cDNA libraries was done on the Illumina HiSeq platform using custom primers. The study's processing was this. Raw reads were processed with MiGEC to extract unique molecular identifiers, and MiXCR was used to determine CDR3 positions. For each individual, recombination models were inferred using an EM algorithm with the repgenHMM and IGoR tools. The tcR package in R was used for shared clonotype analysis, with sharing normalized by the product of cloneset sizes. Out-of-frame nonproductive sequences were analyzed to study raw recombination free of thymic and clonal selection effects. TCRdb redid the processing of the public reads, applying fastp at Q25 and MiXCR, and retained in-frame beta chains. Every CDR3 protein is listed once, alongside the most common genes and DNA of its rows. The V and J calls follow TCRdb's processing rather than the paper's. Counted in this sample were about 530,000 distinct CDR3 sequences; nearly 15% of them appeared once. Of the sample, less than 0.5% is held by the ten largest clones.

These same records also appear under a second study, on yellow fever vaccine responses in identical twins. As the second study states: According to the authors, the vaccine-induced T cell response in identical twins seemed to be partly convergent and partly specific to each individual. In the study, vaccine-responding T cell clones were precisely tracked in identical twins.

This chain is built from TRBV12-3 or TRBV12-4 and TRBJ2-5, with the D gene too uncertain to name. The sequencing sample was made of CD4+ T cells sorted from blood. The TCR sequence derives from a woman between 18 and 29 years old in good health. The CDR3 has the sequence CASSSRRETQYF. The nucleotide sequence is given as TGTGCCAGCAGTTCTAGGCGGGAGACCCAGTACTTC.